These 8 T cell receptor beta chains came from one sample sequenced in a study of TIL therapy for anti-PD-1-resistant metastatic lung cancer. Time point: pre-treatment sample, taken before nivolumab and TIL therapy. Pleural nodules or supraclavicular lymph nodes made up most of the excised metastases sampled. Sequencing used immunoSEQ v3. Produced via immunoSEQ multiplex PCR; TCRdb's table is partial and in-frame only. The sample consists of some 26,000 clones, about 60% of them appearing once. This specimen was tumor tissue, taken at baseline. All receptors derive from a woman aged 30-85 years with non-small cell lung cancer.

The gene calls are TRBV6-5 and TRBJ1-1; 7 bases fit TRBD1. Germline values: CDR1 MNHEY, CDR2 SVGAGI. The CDR3 is made up of 16 amino acids. The V gene end was trimmed by 4 bases and the J gene end by 0 bases; junction bases not matched to a gene: 8. The chain's CDR3 is CASSSGTDPLNTEAFF. The CDR3 DNA reads TGTGCCAGCAGTTCCGGGACAGATCCTTTGAACACTGAAGCTTTCTTT.

The V and J genes are TRBV10-3 and TRBJ2-3, with 12 bases identical to TRBD2. The junction had 8 bases not matched to a gene; V was cut back by 10 bases and J by 0 bases. Germline CDR1 reads ENHRY; CDR2 reads SYGVKD. The CDR3 covers 16 residues. The CDR3 is CASRPLAGGSTDTQYF. The CDR3 nucleotides are TGTGCCAGCAGGCCCCTAGCGGGAGGGAGCACAGATACGCAGTATTTT.

V is TRBV28 and J is TRBJ1-3; no reliable D call. Per germline, CDR1 MDHEN and CDR2 SYDVKM. The CDR3 loop spans 13 amino acids. V lost 9 bases and J 4 bases, leaving 13 bases between the germline ends. The DNA for the CDR3 is TGTGCCAGTGAAGACCCGACAGGAAACACCATATATTTT. Translation: CASEDPTGNTIYF.

This clone came up a few times. CDR3 sequence: CASSQGRTNYGYTF. CDR3 bases: TGCGCCAGCAGCCAAGGAAGGACTAACTATGGCTACACCTTC. This chain links TRBV4-1 with TRBJ1-2; D unclear. The CDR3 has 14 residues. Deletions cut 1 base from V and 0 bases from J, with 6 bases between. Germline CDR1 and CDR2: MGHRA and YSYEKL.

This clone was picked up a small number of times. In DNA, the CDR3 is TGTGCCAGCAGCCAAGTGGGAGGTCGGGAAGGTCAAGAGACCCAGTACTTC. Encoded protein: CASSQVGGREGQETQYF. The V gene is TRBV4-2, the J gene TRBJ2-5, with a weak D call TRBD2 (6 bases). The CDR3 length is 17 residues. Trimming removed 1 base at V and 2 bases at J, with 17 bases between. Germline V gene data show CDR1 as LGHNA and CDR2 as YNFKEQ.

The genes are TRBV5-1 and TRBJ2-3; D is undetermined. CDR3 length: 14 amino acids. V was pared by 4 bases and J by 5 bases, with 14 bases between. Germline CDR1 and CDR2: SGHRS and YFSETQ. Here the CDR3 reads CASSSTLQKDTQYF. The DNA for the CDR3 is TGCGCCAGCAGCAGCACCCTACAGAAAGATACGCAGTATTTT.

The genes are TRBV11-2 and TRBJ2-1; D might be TRBD2 (5 bases). CDR3 length equals 17 residues. Trimming took off 1 base at V and 1 base at J, with 14 bases between the two ends. In germline, CDR1 is SGHAT, CDR2 FQNNGV. In nucleotides, the CDR3 is TGTGCCAGCAGCTTAGGGGTGGGCGGGCCTTCCTACAATGAGCAGTTCTTC. Amino acids: CASSLGVGGPSYNEQFF.

DNA of the CDR3: TGTGCCATCAGTGAGCACACGGATAGCAATCAGCCCCAGCATTTT. This codes for CAISEHTDSNQPQHF. V gene TRBV10-3 combines with J gene TRBJ1-5, with D unresolved. V was shortened by 2 bases and J by 0 bases, with 8 bases between the two germline ends. Germline lookup yields CDR1 ENHRY and CDR2 SYGVKD. CDR3 length: 15 amino acids.